These 20 T cell receptor beta chains were sequenced from one sample in a study of T cells after yellow fever vaccination. TCRdb re-called the 5' RACE reads with MiXCR, one entry per CDR3 protein. This sample carries about 63,000 distinct CDR3 sequences, roughly 7.3% of them seen once, and the ten largest clones take 35% to 40%. Here the sequenced sample was CD8+ T cells sorted from PBMCs, taken 15 days after the yellow fever booster vaccination. The receptor source for this set is a man under 40 who received the YFV17D yellow fever vaccine.

This clonotype was detected ten times or more. CDR3 loop: CASSYDGTGSAEQYF. The CDR3 DNA reads TGTGCCAGCAGTTACGACGGGACAGGGTCGGCCGAGCAGTACTTC. The chain combines TRBV6-2 or TRBV6-3 with TRBJ2-7; 9 nucleotides agree with TRBD1. CDR3 length: 15 residues. The ends lost 2 bases at V and 6 bases at J; junction bases unmatched: 8. Germline CDR1 reads MNHEY; CDR2 reads SVGEGT.

This clonotype came up many times. The conserved phenylalanine or tryptophan is not found at the CDR3 terminus, so this likely reflects a read error. The DNA is omitted, as the CDR3 cannot be located on it reliably, and the CDR3 follows TCRdb's listing. V usage is TRBV25-1 and J usage is TRBJ2-7. The CDR3 is 10 residues long, ends included. CDR1 is MGHDK, CDR2 SYGVNS, per germline. CDR3 loop: CASSEYSRGL.

Of note for this clonotype: A much more abundant neighbour one base away suggests this may be a read error. The V gene is TRBV27, the J gene TRBJ2-7; tentatively, D is TRBD1 or TRBD2 (5 bases each). Germline CDR1 is MNHEY and CDR2 is SMNVEV (reference sequence). The CDR3 is made up of 15 amino acids. CDR3 nucleotide sequence: TGTTCCAGCAGCCAGCCAGGGCTAGCCCTCTACGAGCAGTACTTC. Amino acid sequence: CSSSQPGLALYEQYF.

This clonotype was counted at least ten times. The chain recombines TRBV12-3 or TRBV12-4 with TRBJ2-3; D is unresolved. V lost 2 bases, J lost 5 bases, and 5 bases lay in between. This CDR3 is built from 12 residues. The CDR3 reads CASSLSEDTQYF. The CDR3 DNA reads TGTGCCAGCAGTTTATCGGAAGATACGCAGTATTTT.

This clonotype has at least ten counts. CDR3 in amino acids: CASSFGLAGNTGELFF. CDR3 DNA sequence: TGTGCCAGCAGTTTTGGGCTAGCGGGGAACACCGGGGAGCTGTTTTTT. The rearrangement joins TRBV12-3 or TRBV12-4 to TRBJ2-2; the match to TRBD2 covers 8 bases. The CDR3 length is 16 residues. V was clipped by 3 bases and J by 1 base; unmatched bases: 4.

This clonotype appeared many times. This rearrangement joins TRBV6-2 or TRBV6-3 to TRBJ1-2, with D maybe TRBD1 (5 bases). The CDR3 runs to 11 residues. V was clipped by 9 bases and J by 5 bases, with 10 bases between them. CDR1 is MNHEY, CDR2 SVGEGT, per germline. CDR3 nucleotides: TGTGCCAGGCGGGGGAATTATGGCTACACCTTC. Amino acid sequence: CARRGNYGYTF.

This clonotype came up many times. The V gene is TRBV4-3, the J gene TRBJ2-5; D might be TRBD2 (5 bases). V lost 1 base, J lost 4 bases, and 13 bases lay in between. This CDR3 comprises 15 residues. Germline values: CDR1 LGHNA, CDR2 YSLEER. The CDR3 reads CASSQAVLSGETQYF. In DNA, the CDR3 is TGCGCCAGCAGCCAAGCGGTGCTCAGCGGAGAGACCCAGTACTTC.

J is TRBJ2-1 and V is TRBV7-2, with 9 bases aligning to TRBD2. The CDR3 spans 14 residues. With V trimmed by 4 bases and J by 5 bases, 3 bases remained unmatched. The germline gives CDR1 SGHTA, CDR2 FQGNSA. CDR3 region: CASSWASGNNEQFF. The CDR3 region has the DNA TGTGCCAGCAGCTGGGCTAGCGGGAACAATGAGCAGTTCTTC.

This clonotype was detected only a few times. The rearrangement links TRBV11-2 to TRBJ2-1; a weak D match, TRBD2 (5 bases). Germline V gives CDR1 SGHAT, CDR2 FQNNGV. The CDR3 contains 13 residues. CDR3 amino acids: CAGREGANNEQFF. The CDR3 DNA follows: TGTGCTGGGCGAGAGGGAGCGAACAATGAGCAGTTCTTC.

This clonotype was observed at least ten times. The chain recombines TRBV7-8 with TRBJ2-2; perhaps TRBD2 as D (5 bases). From germline, CDR1 is SGHVS and CDR2 FQNEAQ. The CDR3 runs to 18 residues. V lost 3 bases, J lost 0 bases, and 17 bases lay in between. CDR3 region: CASSLSLPGESNTGELFF. In DNA, the CDR3 is TGTGCCAGCAGCTTGTCCCTTCCCGGGGAATCGAACACCGGGGAGCTGTTTTTT. The variable domain in full, completed from reference TRBV7-8 and TRBJ2-2, reads GAGVSQSPRYKVAKRGQDVALRCDPISGHVSLFWYQQALGQGPEFLTYFQNEAQLDKSGLPSDRFFAERPEGSVSTLKIQRTQQEDSAVYLCASSLSLPGESNTGELFFGEGSRLTVL.

This clonotype was observed at least ten times. J is TRBJ2-1 and V is TRBV11-2, with D unresolved. The ends were cut back, 4 bases at V and 7 bases at J, with 14 bases in the middle. The length of the CDR3 is 14 residues. Germline CDR1 SGHAT, CDR2 FQNNGV. CDR3 nucleotides: TGTGCCAGCAGCTCAATGTACACTTCAAATGAGCAGTTCTTC. This encodes CASSSMYTSNEQFF.

In this sample, this clonotype turned up many times. The V gene is TRBV23-1, the J gene TRBJ2-2, with D possibly TRBD1 on 5 matching bases. Being an ORF, TRBV23-1 has a function that is uncertain. V shed 5 bases and J shed 0 bases, with 10 bases lying between them. The CDR3 has 15 amino acids. The CDR3 DNA sequence: TGCGCCAGCAGTACCGACAGTACGAACACCGGGGAGCTGTTTTTT. This sequence encodes CASSTDSTNTGELFF.

This clonotype was detected many times. The gene calls are TRBV6-1 and TRBJ1-5; perhaps TRBD1 as D (6 bases). The CDR3 has 13 residues. The V end was cut by 6 bases, the J end by 4 bases, with 10 bases between. The germline V gene encodes CDR1 MNHNS and CDR2 SASEGT. The CDR3 DNA is TGTGCCAGCAGGGAAACAGGGAATCAGCCCCAGCATTTT. This translates into CASRETGNQPQHF.

The rearrangement uses TRBV6-5 and TRBJ1-1, with D unresolved. The germline V and J ends were trimmed by 1 base and 3 bases, with 15 bases remaining between them. The germline V gene has CDR1 MNHEY and CDR2 SVGAGI. The CDR3 length is 16 residues. CDR3 sequence: CASSYLLAIPDTEAFF. In nucleotides, the CDR3 is TGTGCCAGCAGTTACTTGTTGGCGATTCCCGACACTGAAGCTTTCTTT.

At least ten counts were recorded for this clonotype. The chain couples TRBV7-9 to TRBJ1-6; D is unresolved. This CDR3 comprises 16 residues. The V end was cut by 4 bases, the J end by 7 bases, with 17 bases between. Per the germline V gene, CDR1 is SEHNR and CDR2 is FQNEAQ (reference sequence). CDR3 sequence (DNA): TGTGCCAGCAGCTCCCGGACTCAATCGGGCAATTCACCCCTCCACTTT. Translation: CASSSRTQSGNSPLHF.

This clonotype was picked up many times. The chain combines TRBV6-1 with TRBJ2-1; weak D call: TRBD2 (7 bases). V lost 4 bases to trimming and J lost 7 bases, with 17 bases between them. The germline V gene has CDR1 MNHNS and CDR2 SASEGT. This CDR3 is 15 amino acids long. The CDR3 protein is CASSVRGAPGNEQFF. The DNA for the CDR3 is TGTGCCAGCAGTGTCCGGGGGGCCCCTGGGAATGAGCAGTTCTTC.

This clonotype was picked up many times. The chain combines TRBV28 with TRBJ2-1, with D maybe TRBD2 (6 bases). CDR1 and CDR2 from the germline V gene are MDHEN and SYDVKM. V was clipped by 7 bases and J by 1 base, with 14 bases between them. This CDR3 is 15 amino acids long. CDR3: CASIGRYASYNEQFF. As DNA, the CDR3 is TGTGCCAGCATAGGGAGGTACGCTTCCTACAATGAGCAGTTCTTC.

This clonotype showed up many times. The rearrangement links TRBV25-1 to TRBJ2-3, with D possibly being TRBD2 (6 bases). The CDR3 consists of 13 residues. The ends were cut back, 1 base at V and 8 bases at J, with 10 bases in the middle. CDR1 MGHDK and CDR2 SYGVNS come from the germline V gene. DNA of the CDR3: TGTGCCAGCAGTGAATCGTCGGGAGCTACGCAGTATTTT. As protein: CASSESSGATQYF.

This clonotype was seen at least ten times. This chain connects TRBV29-1 to TRBJ2-3; the D gene is possibly TRBD2 (6 bases). Germline CDR1 reads SQVTM; CDR2 reads ANQGSEA. The CDR3 spans 14 residues. V was clipped by 3 bases and J by 2 bases, with 12 bases between them. The CDR3 loop is CSVDGGTITDTQYF. The CDR3 DNA reads as TGCAGCGTTGACGGCGGGACCATCACAGATACGCAGTATTTT.

The V gene is TRBV19, the J gene TRBJ2-1; 7 bases fit TRBD2. This CDR3 spans 14 amino acids. V lost 3 bases to trimming and J lost 8 bases; unmatched junction nucleotides: 7. CDR1 is LNHDA and CDR2 is SQIVND in the germline V gene (reference sequence). The CDR3 spells CASSIAGGSDEQFF. CDR3 bases: TGTGCCAGTAGTATCGCCGGGGGGAGTGATGAGCAGTTCTTC.